Presented here are 29 T cell receptor beta chains from one specimen sequenced in a study of cytomegalovirus exposure and HLA in healthy donors. The PCR had 60 Vbeta and 13 Jbeta primers. Sequencing used immunoSEQ multiplex PCR; TCRdb keeps in-frame clones, though not all of them. This sample yields more than 110,000 clones, of which around 79% are seen a single time; 2.5% to 3.5% belongs to the top ten. The specimen sequenced was PBMCs. These receptors were taken from a male donor in good health and CMV-seronegative.

This rearrangement joins TRBV4-1 to TRBJ2-5, with D possibly matching TRBD2 (6 bases). This CDR3 is 15 amino acids long. The V gene lost 3 bases and the J gene lost 5 bases, with 16 bases spanning the gap. Germline loops: CDR1 MGHRA, CDR2 YSYEKL. The CDR3, as DNA: TGCGCCAGCAGCCAGGGGGGTGGGTCCCGGGAGACCCAGTACTTC. As protein: CASSQGGGSRETQYF.

This chain connects TRBV7-9 to TRBJ1-5; no firm D call. Per germline, CDR1 SEHNR and CDR2 FQNEAQ (reference sequence). V was shortened by 5 bases and J by 3 bases, with 11 bases between the two germline ends. The CDR3 is 14 residues long. For the CDR3, the DNA is TGTGCCAGCAGCCCGCCCGGTTCCAATCAGCCCCAGCATTTT. Translated: CASSPPGSNQPQHF.

The genes are TRBV27 and TRBJ1-1; TRBD1 aligns across 7 bases. This CDR3 has 15 residues. Germline CDR1 reads MNHEY; CDR2 reads SMNVEV (reference sequence). V dropped 4 bases and J dropped 11; count of bases not matched to a gene: 16. CDR3 sequence reads: CASSSRTGRSGGAFF. The CDR3 region has the DNA TGTGCCAGCAGTTCCCGGACAGGAAGATCCGGAGGGGCTTTCTTT.

This clone was recorded a few times. The genes are TRBV5-1 and TRBJ2-3, with 7 bases matching TRBD2. The J segment lost 6 bases and the V segment lost 4 bases, leaving 8 bases of the junction unmatched. The CDR3 runs 14 residues. CDR1 and CDR2 from the germline V gene are SGHRS and YFSETQ. CDR3 DNA sequence: TGCGCCAGCAGCAGACGACTAGCACAGGATACGCAGTATTTT. Protein sequence: CASSRRLAQDTQYF.

V gene TRBV5-1 combines with J gene TRBJ1-1; D not resolved. The germline V gene has CDR1 SGHRS and CDR2 YFSETQ. V lost 2 bases, J lost 3 bases, and 17 bases lay in between. The CDR3 totals 16 residues. The CDR3 sequence: CASSFVRRERDTEAFF. Written as DNA, the CDR3 is TGCGCCAGCAGCTTTGTTAGGAGGGAGAGGGACACTGAAGCTTTCTTT.

The V and J genes are TRBV5-8 and TRBJ2-7, with TRBD2 identical over 9 bases. The CDR3 loop spans 15 amino acids. Trimming took 1 base from V and 2 from J; bases not matched to a gene: 4. The V gene's germline CDR1 is SGHTS and CDR2 YDEGEE. The CDR3 bases are TGTGCCAGCAGCTTGATCGGGACTAGCACCTACGAGCAGTACTTC. Translated, it gives CASSLIGTSTYEQYF.

The genes are TRBV9 and TRBJ2-1; 8 nucleotides line up with TRBD2. The V and J ends lost 0 bases and 10 bases, in that order; junction bases with no gene match: 9. The CDR3 is made up of 15 amino acids. CDR1 and CDR2 (germline): SGDLS, YYNGEE. CDR3: CASSVVTGGPYEQFF. The DNA for the CDR3 is TGTGCCAGCAGCGTAGTCACGGGGGGGCCTTACGAGCAGTTCTTC.

V is TRBV7-2 and J is TRBJ2-7, with 14 bases lining up with TRBD2. With V trimmed by 1 base and J by 6 bases, 5 bases remained unmatched. The CDR3 sequence is 16 residues long. Germline assignment: CDR1 SGHTA and CDR2 FQGNSA. The DNA of the CDR3 is TGTGCCAGCAGCTTAGGGACTAGCGGGGGGCAGGGCGAGCAGTACTTC. Protein sequence: CASSLGTSGGQGEQYF.

A few counts support this clone. V and J are TRBV30 and TRBJ2-1; perhaps TRBD2 as D (6 bases). The CDR3 runs to 18 residues. The V gene lost 0 bases and the J gene lost 5 bases, with 23 bases spanning the gap. Germline V gene lookup returns CDR1 GTSNPN and CDR2 SVGIG (reference sequence). The chain's CDR3 is CAWSVLFSGGGWDNEQFF. CDR3 DNA sequence: TGTGCCTGGAGTGTTCTCTTTAGCGGTGGAGGTTGGGACAATGAGCAGTTCTTC.

The chain joins TRBV9 to TRBJ1-4; no clear D. Per germline, CDR1 SGDLS and CDR2 YYNGEE. Trimming took 0 bases from V and 8 from J, leaving 23 bases between them. This CDR3 is 18 amino acids long. CDR3: CASSVEASGLGLGEKLFF. In DNA, the CDR3 is TGTGCCAGCAGCGTAGAGGCCAGCGGACTGGGTCTGGGAGAAAAACTGTTTTTT.

The rearrangement joins TRBV10-2 to TRBJ2-1; D gene uncertain. This CDR3 spans 16 amino acids. Germline lookup yields CDR1 WSHSY and CDR2 SAAADI. Trimming cost V 6 bases and J 0 bases, with 15 bases left between them. The CDR3 coding sequence is TGCGCCAGCAGGGAACTATTTCTGAGCTCCTACAATGAGCAGTTCTTC. Encoded protein: CASRELFLSSYNEQFF.

The V call is TRBV27, the J call TRBJ2-7; 11 bases map to TRBD2. The CDR3 is 15 amino acids. After removal of 5 bases from V and 6 bases from J, the junction contained 9 bases not matched to a gene. Per germline, CDR1 MNHEY and CDR2 SMNVEV (reference sequence). The DNA of the CDR3 is TGTGCCAGCAGTCCCTTAGCGGGAGGGCAAGGCGAGCAGTACTTC. This sequence encodes CASSPLAGGQGEQYF.

The chain employs TRBV30 and TRBJ2-7; 8 bases match TRBD1. The CDR3 totals 13 residues. Germline values: CDR1 GTSNPN, CDR2 SVGIG (reference sequence). V trimming: 0 bases; J trimming: 3 bases; junction bases outside the gene matches: 1. CDR3 sequence (DNA): TGTGCCTGGAGTGTTACAGGGGGCTACGAGCAGTACTTC. It translates to CAWSVTGGYEQYF.

This sequence joins TRBV18 and TRBJ2-5; TRBD2 agrees at 7 bases. The trim removed 3 bases at V and 11 bases at J, leaving 15 bases unmatched. This CDR3 has 15 amino acids. Germline lookup yields CDR1 KGHSH and CDR2 LQKENI. CDR3 protein: CASSPEGQPAGEQYF. The CDR3 region has the DNA TGTGCCAGCTCACCTGAGGGGCAGCCGGCGGGGGAGCAGTACTTC. Supplemented by reference TRBV18 and TRBJ2-5, the full variable domain reads NAGVMQNPRHLVRRRGQEARLRCSPMKGHSHVYWYRQLPEEGLKFMVYLQKENIIDESGMPKERFSAEFPKEGPSILRIQQVVRGDSAAYFCASSPEGQPAGEQYFGPGTRLLVL.

The chain has TRBV11-2 and TRBJ2-2; TRBD2 aligns across 11 bases. V lost 5 bases, J lost 2 bases, and 4 bases stayed unmatched. This CDR3 contains 16 residues. The germline V gene has CDR1 SGHAT and CDR2 FQNNGV. The CDR3 loop reads CASSLTSGGNTGELFF. CDR3 in DNA: TGTGCCAGCAGCCTAACTAGCGGGGGAAACACCGGGGAGCTGTTTTTT.

This sequence joins TRBV5-4 and TRBJ2-1; TRBD2 aligns across 11 bases. This CDR3 comprises 15 residues. CDR1 is SGHNT, CDR2 YYREEE, per germline (reference sequence). V shed 0 bases, J shed 8 bases, and the junction held 4 bases outside the gene matches. This CDR3 is CASSLVAGGLDEQFF. The CDR3 DNA follows: TGTGCCAGCAGCTTGGTAGCGGGGGGGCTCGATGAGCAGTTCTTC.

The rearrangement joins TRBV5-1 to TRBJ1-5; D perhaps matches TRBD1 (5 bases). Trimming removed 4 bases at V and 0 bases at J, with 8 bases between. Germline V gives CDR1 SGHRS, CDR2 YFSETQ. The CDR3 is 14 amino acids. CDR3 nucleotide sequence: TGCGCCAGCAGCCCGACAGATAGCAATCAGCCCCAGCATTTT. This encodes CASSPTDSNQPQHF.

V is TRBV6-1 and J is TRBJ1-2, with TRBD1 matching over 8 bases. J was trimmed by 2 bases and V by 3 bases; bases with no gene match: 2. The germline V gene encodes CDR1 MNHNS and CDR2 SASEGT. This CDR3 contains 14 residues. The CDR3 nucleotides are TGTGCCAGCAGTGAGAACAGGGGGAACTATGGCTACACCTTC. This sequence encodes CASSENRGNYGYTF.

Written as DNA, the CDR3 is TGTGCCAGCAGCTTATGGGGACAGGGGGCCCCTGGAAACACCATATATTTT. Its protein is CASSLWGQGAPGNTIYF. The chain recombines TRBV7-3 with TRBJ1-3; 12 bases match TRBD1. J gave up 2 bases and V 2 bases, and 4 bases lay outside the gene matches. The CDR3 sequence is 17 residues long. Germline CDR1 is SGHTA and CDR2 is FQGTGA.

CDR3 region: CASSYGADEQFF. CDR3 in DNA: TGTGCCAGCAGTTACGGGGCTGATGAGCAGTTCTTC. This sequence joins TRBV6-6 and TRBJ2-1, with D possibly matching TRBD1 (5 bases). The CDR3 is made up of 12 amino acids. The V end was cut by 2 bases, the J end by 8 bases, with 7 bases between. Germline values: CDR1 MNHNY, CDR2 SVGAGI (reference sequence).

In this sample, this clone turned up a few times. This chain uses TRBV18 with TRBJ1-1; D gene unclear. With 3 bases removed from V and 1 base from J, the gap between germline ends came to 6 bases. The CDR3 contains 13 residues. Germline V gene data show CDR1 as KGHSH and CDR2 as LQKENI. The CDR3 bases are TGTGCCAGCTCACCCACAGCGAACACTGAAGCTTTCTTT. Amino acid sequence: CASSPTANTEAFF.

V is TRBV6-1 and J is TRBJ2-7; D remains unclear. The germline V and J ends were trimmed by 7 bases and 5 bases, with 12 bases remaining between them. The germline V gene encodes CDR1 MNHNS and CDR2 SASEGT. The CDR3 is made up of 12 amino acids. As DNA, the CDR3 is TGTGCCAGCATCCACAATATCGACGAGCAGTACTTC. It translates to CASIHNIDEQYF.

V usage is TRBV27 and J usage is TRBJ2-5; 7 bases line up with TRBD2. Per germline, CDR1 MNHEY and CDR2 SMNVEV (reference sequence). J was trimmed by 2 bases and V by 5 bases; bases with no gene match: 8. This CDR3 is built from 15 residues. CDR3 sequence: CASSPRGEGQETQYF. The CDR3 DNA reads TGTGCCAGCAGTCCCCGGGGGGAGGGACAAGAGACCCAGTACTTC.

This chain joins TRBV13 and TRBJ2-7, with a tentative D call TRBD2 (7 bases). The germline V and J ends were trimmed by 3 bases and 3 bases, with 12 bases remaining between them. This CDR3 has 14 residues. The germline V gene has CDR1 PRHDT and CDR2 FYEKMQ (reference sequence). The CDR3: CASSLGGASYEQYF. The CDR3 region has the DNA TGTGCCAGCAGCTTGGGGGGGGCAAGCTACGAGCAGTACTTC.

The chain recombines TRBV7-6 with TRBJ2-3, with 7 bases aligning to TRBD2. This CDR3 has 14 amino acids. The germline V gene encodes CDR1 SGHVS and CDR2 FNYEAQ. V trimming: 1 base; J trimming: 5 bases; junction bases outside the gene matches: 3. CDR3 sequence (DNA): TGTGCCAGCAGCTTAGGAACGGGGGGAGATACGCAGTATTTT. Amino acids: CASSLGTGGDTQYF. Variable domain in full (rest from reference TRBV7-6 and TRBJ2-3): GAGVSQSPRYKVTKRGQDVALRCDPISGHVSLYWYRQALGQGPEFLTYFNYEAQQDKSGLPNDRFSAERPEGSISTLTIQRTEQRDSAMYRCASSLGTGGDTQYFGPGTRLTVL.

This chain uses TRBV23-1 with TRBJ2-7; D is undetermined. TRBV23-1 is given ORF status, its function remaining uncertain. The V end lost 0 bases, the J end lost 3 bases, and 15 bases lay between the germline ends. This CDR3 comprises 16 residues. Written as DNA, the CDR3 is TGCGCCAGCAGTCAATCTCGCCACGGGTCATTCTACGAGCAGTACTTC. Translation gives CASSQSRHGSFYEQYF.

The gene calls are TRBV5-1 and TRBJ2-3; possibly TRBD1 for D (6 bases). Germline lookup yields CDR1 SGHRS and CDR2 YFSETQ. The CDR3 consists of 15 residues. V lost 1 base and J lost 1, with 10 bases in between. In DNA form, the CDR3 reads TGCGCCAGCAGCTTGCCAGGGGTGGGCACAGATACGCAGTATTTT. It translates to CASSLPGVGTDTQYF. The entire variable domain, with the rest obtained from reference TRBV5-1 and TRBJ2-3, is as follows: KAGVTQTPRYLIKTRGQQVTLSCSPISGHRSVSWYQQTPGQGLQFLFEYFSETQRNKGNFPGRFSGRQFSNSRSEMNVSTLELGDSALYLCASSLPGVGTDTQYFGPGTRLTVL.

The chain joins TRBV5-6 to TRBJ1-4; 11 positions agree with TRBD1. CDR1 and CDR2 (germline): SGHDT, YYEEEE. This CDR3 has 16 amino acids. The V and J ends lost 4 bases and 7 bases, in that order; junction bases with no gene match: 9. The CDR3 DNA reads as TGTGCCAGCAGCCAGGCGGACAGGGGGCGGGCTGAAAAACTGTTTTTT. It codes for CASSQADRGRAEKLFF.

V and J are TRBV27 and TRBJ1-3; D is unresolved. This CDR3 is built from 14 residues. Germline CDR1 is MNHEY and CDR2 is SMNVEV (reference sequence). V was pared by 2 bases and J by 2 bases, with 7 bases between. As DNA, the CDR3 is TGTGCCAGCAGTTTAACCGGGGCTGGAAACACCATATATTTT. Amino acid sequence: CASSLTGAGNTIYF.